These T cell receptor beta chains were read from a single sample in a study of blood T cell repertoires in COVID-19. The assay was immunoSEQ multiplex PCR, and TCRdb's table has in-frame clones only and misses some. Of about 240,000 clones listed, 82% are singletons. The sequenced material came from peripheral blood. All receptors come from a woman under 30 with acute or convalescent COVID-19. CDR3s include the opening cysteine and the closing phenylalanine or tryptophan. The D gene is left open where the match is weak. Clone size is not always given. Where it is, it says once, few, many or a class for expanded clones.

>NA|TRBV5-6|TRBJ2-3|NA
TGTGCCAGCAGCTTGGACCGCGGCACGGCAGAGGGGGCAGATACGCAGTATTTT
CASSLDRGTAEGADTQYF
>NA|TRBV2|TRBJ1-2|NA
TGTGCCAGCAGGTTTTTCGCTCCTAGATATGGCTACACCTTC
CASRFFAPRYGYTF
>TRBD1|TRBV5-1|TRBJ1-2|NA
TGCGCCAGCAGGAGGGAACAGGGGGACTATGGCTACACCTTC
CASRREQGDYGYTF
>NA|TRBV27|TRBJ2-7|NA
TGTGCCAGCAGTTTCGCCACAGGGTTGGGCCTGTGGCAGTACTTC
CASSFATGLGLWQYF
>TRBD1|TRBV27|TRBJ1-5|NA
TGTGCCAGCAGTTTATCGTTCACCGGGACAGGGGACAATCAGCCCCAGCATTTT
CASSLSFTGTGDNQPQHF
>NA|TRBV12-3/TRBV12-4|TRBJ2-5|NA
TGTGCCAGCAGTGTGACTACCGGGGAGACCCAGTACTTC
CASSVTTGETQYF
>NA|TRBV6-4|TRBJ2-1|NA
TGTGCCAGCAGTGACTCGGGGCTTACGGGGGTCAATGAGCAGTTCTTC
CASSDSGLTGVNEQFF
>NA|TRBV28|TRBJ2-3|few
TGTGCCAGCAGCCCTATAGGGACACCTAGCACAGATACGCAGTATTTT
CASSPIGTPSTDTQYF
>TRBD2|TRBV2|TRBJ2-1|NA
TGTGCCAGCAGTGTACTAGCGGGATATCGTAATGAGCAGTTCTTC
CASSVLAGYRNEQFF
>NA|TRBV9|TRBJ1-1|NA
TGTGCCAGCAGCGTACGGTATCGACAGGCAAGCACTGAAGCTTTCTTT
CASSVRYRQASTEAFF
>NA|TRBV3-1/TRBV3-2|TRBJ1-2|NA
TGTGCCAGCAGCCAACTCGACCGACAGTTTCGTAATGGCTACACCTTC
CASSQLDRQFRNGYTF
>TRBD2|TRBV5-4|TRBJ2-1|NA
TGTGCCAGCAGCTTCTCCGGGACTAGCGGGTTCCATGAGCAGTTCTTC
CASSFSGTSGFHEQFF
>TRBD2|TRBV25-1|TRBJ2-5|few
TGTGCCAGCAGTGAATCATATGGGAGGGGATCACAAGAGACCCAGTACTTC
CASSESYGRGSQETQYF
>NA|TRBV11-2|TRBJ1-2|few
TGTGCCAGCAGCCCAAGCGGGGGCAGTGGTGGCTACACCTTC
CASSPSGGSGGYTF
>TRBD1|TRBV5-6|TRBJ1-2|NA
TGTGCCAGCAGCGTCCGGGACAGGGTTCCATATGGCTACACCTTC
CASSVRDRVPYGYTF
>TRBD2|TRBV28|TRBJ2-1|NA
TGTGCCAGCAAGATTCGGACTAGCGGGGCCTCTAGGAATGAGCAGTTCTTC
CASKIRTSGASRNEQFF
>TRBD2|TRBV12-5|TRBJ2-2|NA
TGTGCTAGTGGTTTTTCACTAGCGGGACACACCGGGGAGCTGTTTTTT
CASGFSLAGHTGELFF
>NA|TRBV12-5|TRBJ2-5|NA
TGTGCTAGTGGTTTGGCCCCCAACGAGGAGACCCAGTACTTC
CASGLAPNEETQYF
>NA|TRBV6-5|TRBJ1-5|NA
TGTGCCAGCAGAGACACAGGGTCTGGTTGGCCCCAGCATTTT
CASRDTGSGWPQHF
>TRBD1|TRBV6-5|TRBJ2-7|NA
TGTGCCAGCAGGGGGTGGGACAGTGCCTACGAGCAGTACTTC
CASRGWDSAYEQYF
>NA|TRBV12-5|TRBJ2-7|NA
TGTGCTAGTGGTTCCGCTACCAGGGGTCTTAGCTACGAGCAGTACTTC
CASGSATRGLSYEQYF
>NA|TRBV30|TRBJ1-1|few
TGTGCCTGGATCCGGAACACTGAAGCTTTCTTT
CAWIRNTEAFF
>NA|TRBV18|TRBJ1-1|once
TGTGCCAGCTCACCACCTTGGAGGTCTTTAGATGGGAAGACTGAAGCTTTCTTT
CASSPPWRSLDGKTEAFF
>NA|TRBV12-5|TRBJ1-5|NA
TGTGCTAGTGGTTTTACCCTAACCGGGACACAAGAGCAGCCCCAGCATTTT
CASGFTLTGTQEQPQHF
>NA|TRBV9|TRBJ2-1|NA
TGTGCCAGCAGCGGCATACGTGGGGGCCTATACAATGAGCAGTTCTTC
CASSGIRGGLYNEQFF
>TRBD2|TRBV29-1|TRBJ2-1|NA
TGCAGCGTTGCTGGCCCGGGACTATACTACAATGAGCAGTTCTTC
CSVAGPGLYYNEQFF
>NA|TRBV10-2|TRBJ1-2|NA
TGCGCCAGCAGTGACCTTGGGGGGTTTCACTATGGCTACACCTTC
CASSDLGGFHYGYTF
>TRBD1|TRBV6-4|TRBJ2-1|few
TGTGCCAGCAGTACCTACCACTGGGACAGCAGCTCCTACAATGAGCAGTTCTTC
CASSTYHWDSSSYNEQFF
>NA|TRBV24-1|TRBJ1-6|NA
TGTGCCACCAGTAGCGGCTCCTATAATTCACCCCTCCACTTT
CATSSGSYNSPLHF
>NA|TRBV18|TRBJ2-5|NA
TGTGCCAGCTCACAGGGGTTCCAAGAGACCCAGTACTTC
CASSQGFQETQYF
>NA|TRBV5-8|TRBJ2-1|NA
TGTGCCAGCAGCTTATACGGGAGCTCCTACAATGAGCAGTTCTTC
CASSLYGSSYNEQFF
>TRBD1|TRBV6-2/TRBV6-3|TRBJ2-4|once
TGTGCCAGCAGTCGTAGACAGGGGATAGCCAAAAACATTCAGTACTTC
CASSRRQGIAKNIQYF
>TRBD1|TRBV27|TRBJ1-1|NA
TGTGCCAGCAGTTTATCAGGGGGCAATGGAGCTTTCTTT
CASSLSGGNGAFF
>NA|TRBV6-2/TRBV6-3|TRBJ2-1|NA
TGTGCCAGCAGTTACTCGACTACCGGGTCTATACTCAATGAGCAGTTCTTC
CASSYSTTGSILNEQFF
>NA|TRBV9|TRBJ2-7|NA
TGTGCCAGCAGCGTAGGGTACAAATCCTACGAGCAGTACTTC
CASSVGYKSYEQYF
>TRBD2|TRBV29-1|TRBJ2-7|few
TGCAGCGTTGAAACCCTCGCGACTAGCGGTACCTACGAGCAGTACTTC
CSVETLATSGTYEQYF
>NA|TRBV12-3/TRBV12-4|TRBJ1-1|NA
TGTGCCAGCAGTTTATCAGGGAACACTGAAGCTTTCTTT
CASSLSGNTEAFF
>TRBD1|TRBV29-1|TRBJ1-1|many
TGCAGCGTTGCGAGAGACAGGGTCGGAAGCACTGAAGCTTTCTTT
CSVARDRVGSTEAFF
>TRBD2|TRBV5-1|TRBJ2-7|NA
TGCGCCAGCAGCTCTAGCGGGCAGTCCTACGAGCAGTACTTC
CASSSSGQSYEQYF
>TRBD2|TRBV9|TRBJ2-3|once
TGTGCCAGCAGCACCGGGACTAGCGGGGCCCGAAGCACAGATACGCAGTATTTT
CASSTGTSGARSTDTQYF
>TRBD1|TRBV4-1|TRBJ2-5|NA
TGCGCCAGCAGCCCAGGGGGCTTAGGGGTAGAGACCCAGTACTTC
CASSPGGLGVETQYF
>TRBD1|TRBV9|TRBJ1-5|NA
TGTGCCAGCAGCCCGGGGACAGGTGTTAGCAATCAGCCCCAGCATTTT
CASSPGTGVSNQPQHF
>TRBD1|TRBV28|TRBJ2-3|NA
TGTGCCAGCAGGGGACAGGGTGGCACAGATACGCAGTATTTT
CASRGQGGTDTQYF
>TRBD2|TRBV6-1|TRBJ2-1|NA
TGTGCCAGCAGTGAAGCGCAAGCGGGAGGTTACAATGAGCAGTTCTTC
CASSEAQAGGYNEQFF
>TRBD2|TRBV19|TRBJ2-1|NA
TGTGCCAGTAGTATAGTTTTCGGACTAGCGGGAGGGGGTGAGCAGTTCTTC
CASSIVFGLAGGGEQFF
>NA|TRBV9|TRBJ2-1|NA
TGTGCCAGCAGCGCGCTCTCAGATTACAATGAGCAGTTCTTC
CASSALSDYNEQFF
>TRBD1|TRBV5-4|TRBJ1-6|NA
TGTGCCAGCAGCTTAGGGGGGACAGTATATAATTCACCCCTCCACTTT
CASSLGGTVYNSPLHF
>TRBD2|TRBV6-2/TRBV6-3|TRBJ2-7|NA
TGTGCCAGCAGCCCGCTTAGCGGGAGAGAGTACGAGCAGTACTTC
CASSPLSGREYEQYF
>NA|TRBV28|TRBJ1-4|NA
TGTGCCAGCAAATCAGGGGCCGTTATAGGGAAACTGTTTTTT
CASKSGAVIGKLFF
>TRBD2|TRBV30|TRBJ2-1|NA
TGTGCCTCGAAACTAGCGGAGTACAATGAGCAGTTCTTC
CASKLAEYNEQFF
>TRBD1|TRBV2|TRBJ1-6|NA
TGTGCCAGCAGTGAAGGGACAGGGGGCCTCTTTGATTCACCCCTCCACTTT
CASSEGTGGLFDSPLHF